The rows below give T cell receptor beta chains drawn from one sample of a study of blood T cell repertoires in COVID-19. Here immunoSEQ multiplex PCR was the method, and the copy in TCRdb shows in-frame clones only, minus some. In the table there are 120,000 or so clones, around 87% of which are singletons. Sequenced sample: peripheral blood. The receptors stem from a man in his forties or fifties with acute or convalescent COVID-19. Both conserved end residues are part of each CDR3. The order of the fields is V gene, D gene, clone size, J gene, CDR3 protein, CDR3 DNA. The D gene is left open where the match is weak. Clone size is given for some rows only: seen once, a few or many times, or a class if the clone is expanded.

>TRBV27|TRBD1|-|TRBJ2-1
CASKQGPSYNEQFF
TGTGCCAGCAAACAGGGGCCATCCTACAATGAGCAGTTCTTC
>TRBV5-1|-|-|TRBJ1-1
CASSLWEKGTEAFF
TGCGCCAGCAGCTTGTGGGAAAAGGGGACTGAAGCTTTCTTT
>TRBV7-8|-|-|TRBJ2-7
CASSQHTYEQYF
TGTGCCAGCAGCCAACATACCTACGAGCAGTACTTC
>TRBV29-1|TRBD2|-|TRBJ2-7
CSAGSGTNSYEQYF
TGCAGCGCGGGAAGCGGGACCAACTCCTACGAGCAGTACTTC
>TRBV5-1|-|once|TRBJ2-1
CASSSSSSYNEQFF
TGCGCCAGCAGCTCGTCGAGCTCCTACAATGAGCAGTTCTTC
>TRBV5-1|-|-|TRBJ2-5
CASSRWGSRGQETQYF
TGCGCCAGCAGCCGGTGGGGGAGCCGGGGGCAAGAGACCCAGTACTTC
>TRBV21-1|-|-|TRBJ1-2
CASSKAAGGYGYTF
TGTGCCAGCAGCAAAGCGGCAGGAGGCTATGGCTACACCTTC
>TRBV7-2|TRBD1|-|TRBJ1-2
CASSLGDSYGYTF
TGTGCCAGCAGCTTAGGGGACAGCTATGGCTACACCTTC
>TRBV18|TRBD2|-|TRBJ2-5
CASSPPRLAGGSIETQYF
TGTGCCAGCTCACCACCCCGACTAGCGGGAGGAAGTATAGAGACCCAGTACTTC
>TRBV6-6|TRBD1|-|TRBJ1-6
CASKQGSGSPLHF
TGTGCCAGCAAACAGGGGTCGGGTTCACCCCTCCACTTT
>TRBV12-3/TRBV12-4|-|-|TRBJ1-2
CASGMGGGYTF
TGTGCCAGTGGGATGGGAGGAGGCTACACCTTC
>TRBV27|-|-|TRBJ2-7
CASSLSGFYEQYF
TGTGCCAGCAGTTTGTCCGGGTTTTACGAGCAGTACTTC
>TRBV7-2|-|-|TRBJ1-1
CASSAHRQGGAFF
TGTGCCAGCAGCGCACACCGTCAGGGTGGAGCTTTCTTT
>TRBV5-1|TRBD1|-|TRBJ2-2
CASSLGPPGGLSGELFF
TGCGCCAGCAGCTTGGGGCCGCCAGGGGGTTTATCTGGGGAGCTGTTTTTT
>TRBV5-1|TRBD2|-|TRBJ2-1
CASSLPSLANNEQFF
TGCGCCAGCAGCCTTCCCTCACTAGCGAACAATGAGCAGTTCTTC
>TRBV5-1|-|once|TRBJ1-3
CASSVSREGGNTIYF
TGCGCCAGCAGCGTCAGCCGGGAGGGAGGAAACACCATATATTTT
>TRBV2|-|-|TRBJ2-2
CASREDRTGGWIGELFF
TGTGCCAGCAGAGAAGATAGGACTGGCGGTTGGATCGGGGAGCTGTTTTTT
>TRBV19|TRBD2|-|TRBJ2-1
CASSPLGTSGRVEIF
TGTGCCAGTAGCCCCCTTGGGACTAGCGGGAGGGTAGAGATCTTC
>TRBV6-4|TRBD2|medium-sized|TRBJ2-3
CASSEGLAGGPDTQYF
TGTGCCAGCAGTGAAGGACTAGCGGGAGGGCCGGATACGCAGTATTTT
>TRBV7-8|-|-|TRBJ1-1
CASLRDINTEAFF
TGTGCCAGCCTCAGGGATATAAACACTGAAGCTTTCTTT
>TRBV7-6|TRBD1|-|TRBJ2-7
CASSPVGTGDEQYF
TGTGCCAGCAGCCCAGTAGGGACAGGGGACGAGCAGTACTTC
>TRBV3-1/TRBV3-2|-|once|TRBJ2-7
CASSRGDYEQYF
TGTGCCAGCAGCCGGGGGGACTACGAGCAGTACTTC
>TRBV2|-|-|TRBJ2-1
CASSPGINEQFF
TGTGCCAGCAGTCCCGGGATCAATGAGCAGTTCTTC
>TRBV5-1|TRBD1|few|TRBJ2-7
CASSDRGYEQYF
TGCGCCAGCAGCGACAGGGGCTACGAGCAGTACTTC
>TRBV2|-|-|TRBJ1-1
CAGHYRANSEAFF
TGTGCCGGACATTACAGGGCAAACTCTGAAGCTTTCTTT
>TRBV15|-|-|TRBJ2-1
CATSRAGYNEQFF
TGTGCCACCAGCAGAGCAGGCTACAATGAGCAGTTCTTC
>TRBV10-2|-|-|TRBJ2-7
CASSKQGGASYEQYF
TGCGCCAGCAGTAAACAGGGGGGGGCTTCCTACGAGCAGTACTTC
>TRBV6-5|TRBD1|-|TRBJ1-6
CASRKPGQYNSPLHF
TGTGCCAGCAGGAAACCGGGACAGTATAATTCACCCCTCCACTTT
>TRBV6-1|-|-|TRBJ2-7
CASSEALWGVNSYEQYF
TGTGCCAGCAGTGAAGCGTTATGGGGGGTGAACTCCTACGAGCAGTACTTC
>TRBV27|-|-|TRBJ1-2
CASSPQGWNGYTF
TGTGCCAGCAGTCCACAGGGTTGGAATGGCTACACCTTC